This T cell receptor beta chain was sequenced during a study of vaccination and CD4 T cells after COVID-19. V was trimmed by 4 bases and J by 5 bases, leaving 6 bases between them. This CDR3 has 11 residues. Germline CDR1 and CDR2: MNHEY and SMNVEV (reference sequence). Treatment in this sample: roughly 11-day PBMC culture with coronavirus spike peptide pools or control peptides (ViraFEST assay). After expanding antigen-specific T cells with peptide pools, ViraFEST sequenced their TCRs. Wells contained 2 million or so PBMCs each, and these were cultured with about 9.2 IU/ml IL-2 and around 10 ug/ml peptide pools. The sample holds a few counts of this clonotype. Its matching antigen is unknown. Cultured CD4+ T-cell DNA underwent Oncomine TCR Beta short-read sequencing. One entry per CDR3 protein results from TCRdb running MiXCR on the PCR reads. The sample holds approximately 13,000 distinct CDR3 sequences, approximately 46% seen once.

The source of this sequence is a human donor who had recovered from COVID-19. Sequenced material: CD4+ T cells from blood, cultured in vitro. V is TRBV27 and J is TRBJ2-7, with D maybe TRBD2 (5 bases). CDR3 protein: CASSYGDEQYF. In nucleotides, the CDR3 is TGTGCCAGCAGTTACGGGGACGAGCAGTACTTC.